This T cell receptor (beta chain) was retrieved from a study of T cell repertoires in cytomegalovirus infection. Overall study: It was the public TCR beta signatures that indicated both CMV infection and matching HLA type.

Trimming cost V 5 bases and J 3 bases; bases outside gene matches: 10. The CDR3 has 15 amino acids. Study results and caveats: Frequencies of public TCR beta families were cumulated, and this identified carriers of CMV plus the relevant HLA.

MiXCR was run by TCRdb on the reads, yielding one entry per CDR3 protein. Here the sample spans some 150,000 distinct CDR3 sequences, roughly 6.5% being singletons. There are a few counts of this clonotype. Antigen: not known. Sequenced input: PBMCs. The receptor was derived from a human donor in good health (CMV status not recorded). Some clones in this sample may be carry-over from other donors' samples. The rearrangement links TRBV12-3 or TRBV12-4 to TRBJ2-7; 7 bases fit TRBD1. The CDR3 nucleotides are TGTGCCAGCAGTCTCCGTTCCGGGACAGACTACGAGCAGTACTTC. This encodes CASSLRSGTDYEQYF.